This T cell receptor beta chain was recorded in a study of early T cells in non-severe SARS-CoV-2 infection. As for the study in general: Sequencing input comprised bulk RNA from unsorted whole blood; chain pairing was not available. Points from the study as a whole: VDJdb matching skewed toward anti-spike CD8 responses, missing private and CD4 specificities.

The V gene's germline CDR1 is DFQATT and CDR2 SNEGSKA (reference sequence). Trimming took 5 bases from V and 4 from J, leaving 15 bases between them. This CDR3 comprises 14 residues. Only a few counts were recorded for this clonotype. What it binds is unknown. Unique molecular identifier tags were affixed to discrete cDNA molecules. A single record per CDR3 protein comes from TCRdb applying MiXCR to the 5' RACE reads. The top ten clones hold roughly 4.9% of a sample with just over 95,000 distinct CDR3 sequences, about 11% of them seen once. The V call is TRBV20-1, the J call TRBJ2-1; D is ambiguous. Sequenced: whole blood. The receptor comes from an adult who was a healthcare worker with PCR-confirmed SARS-CoV-2 infection or an uninfected control (not recorded which). CDR3 sequence: CSAFGGVGYNEQFF. In nucleotides, the CDR3 is TGCAGTGCTTTTGGCGGAGTGGGGTACAATGAGCAGTTCTTC.